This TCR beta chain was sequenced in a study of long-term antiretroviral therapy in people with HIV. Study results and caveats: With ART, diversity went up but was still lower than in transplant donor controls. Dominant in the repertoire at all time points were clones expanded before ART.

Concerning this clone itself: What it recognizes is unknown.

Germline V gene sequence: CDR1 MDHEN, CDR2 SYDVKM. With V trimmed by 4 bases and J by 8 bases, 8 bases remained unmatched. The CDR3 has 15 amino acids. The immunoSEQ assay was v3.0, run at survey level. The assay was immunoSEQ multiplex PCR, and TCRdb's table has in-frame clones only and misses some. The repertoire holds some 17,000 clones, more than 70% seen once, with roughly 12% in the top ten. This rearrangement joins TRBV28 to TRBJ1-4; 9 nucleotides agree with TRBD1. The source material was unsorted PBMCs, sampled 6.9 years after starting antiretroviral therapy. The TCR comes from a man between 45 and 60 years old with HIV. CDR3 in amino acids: CASSSTGQGREKLFF. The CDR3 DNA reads TGTGCCAGCAGTTCAACGGGACAGGGAAGAGAAAAACTGTTTTTT. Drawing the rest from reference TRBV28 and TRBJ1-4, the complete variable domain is DVKVTQSSRYLVKRTGEKVFLECVQDMDHENMFWYRQDPGLGLRLIYFSYDVKMKEKGDIPEGYSVSREKKERFSLILESASTNQTSMYLCASSSTGQGREKLFFGSGTQLSVL.